Reported below is one TCR beta chain. Its matching antigen is unknown. This specimen belongs to a study of neoadjuvant anti-PD-1 for oral cavity cancer. Study outcomes and limitations: Treg/Th17 ratio rose with pretreatment blood and fell with post-treatment tumor TCRbeta clonality.

Only in-frame clones appear in the TCRdb table, and some are missing; sequencing was by immunoSEQ multiplex PCR. Of roughly 14,000 clones listed, roughly 70% are singletons. Trimming stripped 6 bases from V and 1 base from J, with 16 bases between. The CDR3 is made up of 15 amino acids. CDR1 and CDR2 from the germline V gene are MNHEY and SMNVEV (reference sequence). Sequencing was performed on PBMCs, taken before nivolumab (anti-PD-1) treatment. The TCR originated in a person between 40 and 79 years old with oral cavity squamous cell carcinoma. The chain couples TRBV27 to TRBJ2-7; D call uncertain. In DNA form, the CDR3 reads TGTGCCAGCAGGGCCCACGACGGTCGTTCCTACGAGCAGTACTTC. Amino acids: CASRAHDGRSYEQYF.